This T cell receptor (beta chain) was recorded in a study of blood T cell repertoires in COVID-19. The method was immunoSEQ multiplex PCR; TCRdb's version includes in-frame clones alone and lacks a portion of them. The sample has fewer than 200,000 clones, roughly 88% seen once. In the case of this clone: The same CDR3 also results from other DNA sequences found in this sample.

Trimming pared 7 bases from V and 1 base from J, leaving 13 bases between. Germline CDR1 reads SQVTM; CDR2 reads ANQGSEA. The CDR3 runs to 13 residues. The J gene is TRBJ1-1, the V gene TRBV29-1; D remains ambiguous. This sequence originates from a middle-aged man who had recovered from COVID-19. The specimen sequenced was PBMCs or T cells enriched from blood (not recorded which). The CDR3 bases are TGCAGCGGACTCAGAGATTCGAACACTGAAGCTTTCTTT. This codes for CSGLRDSNTEAFF.